This T cell receptor beta chain was captured by sequencing in a study of cytomegalovirus exposure and HLA in healthy donors. Study results and limitations: Most TCR sequences were rare, but some public TCRs occurred in many donors. Equally common other TCR beta chains were less clonally expanded than HLA-associated ones, a later analysis found.

Note on this clone: The antigen is unknown.

The study ran its PCR with 60 Vbeta and 13 Jbeta primers. Generated by immunoSEQ multiplex PCR, the TCRdb table keeps only in-frame clones and is missing some. The listing records 130,000 to 150,000 clones. CDR3 size: 15 residues. V was clipped by 5 bases and J by 4 bases; unmatched bases: 9. In germline, CDR1 is MNHEY, CDR2 SVGAGI. V and J are TRBV6-5 and TRBJ2-7; 9 bases are shared with TRBD1. Input material: PBMCs. The origin of this receptor is a woman aged 45-65 years in good health and CMV-seronegative. In nucleotides, the CDR3 is TGTGCCAGCAGTATGGAGGACAGGGGCCTATACGAGCAGTACTTC. Protein product: CASSMEDRGLYEQYF.